These 17 T cell receptor beta chains share one sample of origin, sequenced in a study of T cell responses to AZD1222 COVID-19 vaccine. Here immunoSEQ multiplex PCR was the method, and the copy in TCRdb shows in-frame clones only, minus some. This table has under 150,000 clones, about 87% appearing once. The sample consisted of peripheral blood, taken on day 0 of AZD1222 vaccination. These receptors originate from an adult in good health.

The gene calls are TRBV3-1 (or the pseudogene TRBV3-2) and TRBJ2-7; TRBD2 agrees at 9 bases. J gave up 0 bases and V 2 bases, and 8 bases lay outside the gene matches. The germline gives CDR1 LGHDT, CDR2 YNNKEL (reference sequence). The CDR3 runs 17 residues. This CDR3 reads CASSQTPGGGASYEQYF. The CDR3 bases are TGTGCCAGCAGCCAAACCCCTGGCGGGGGGGCCTCCTACGAGCAGTACTTC.

The chain couples TRBV7-3 to TRBJ2-1; D perhaps matches TRBD1 (6 bases). The CDR3 sequence is 13 residues long. V lost 3 bases and J lost 12, with 15 bases in between. Germline V gives CDR1 SGHTA, CDR2 FQGTGA. For the CDR3, the DNA is TGTGCCAGCAGCTTGCTTAGAGGACAGAGGCAGTTCTTC. Protein: CASSLLRGQRQFF.

The chain uses TRBV19 and TRBJ2-1, with 15 bases fitting TRBD2. This CDR3 is built from 20 residues. After removal of 7 bases from V and 8 bases from J, the junction contained 21 bases not matched to a gene. The germline gives CDR1 LNHDA, CDR2 SQIVND (reference sequence). The CDR3 sequence is CASMGPEGLAGGGVHDEQFF. In DNA form, the CDR3 reads TGTGCCAGTATGGGCCCCGAGGGACTAGCGGGAGGAGGGGTTCATGATGAGCAGTTCTTC.

CDR3 nucleotides: TGTGCCAGCAGAACCGACAGGGTTGCCTATGGCTACACCTTC. Its protein is CASRTDRVAYGYTF. The V call is TRBV6-5, the J call TRBJ1-2, with 7 bases fitting TRBD1. The CDR3 is made up of 14 amino acids. Germline CDR1 MNHEY, CDR2 SVGAGI. Germline trimming cut 6 bases from V and 4 bases from J; bases unmatched to any gene: 8.

This chain connects TRBV5-1 to TRBJ1-2; 12 bases are a match to TRBD1. With V trimmed by 7 bases and J by 0 bases, 10 bases remained unmatched. Per the germline V gene, CDR1 is SGHRS and CDR2 is YFSETQ. The CDR3 is 17 residues long. CDR3 coding DNA: TGCGCCAGCGGCCTCCGGGACAGGGGGCCCACTAACTATGGCTACACCTTC. As protein: CASGLRDRGPTNYGYTF.

This chain joins TRBV29-1 and TRBJ2-1; D gene ambiguous. V was pared by 4 bases and J by 10 bases, with 14 bases between. Per the germline V gene, CDR1 is SQVTM and CDR2 is ANQGSEA. CDR3 length: 12 residues. The CDR3 sequence is CSVGPSALEQFF. In DNA form, the CDR3 reads TGCAGCGTTGGGCCTAGTGCTTTGGAGCAGTTCTTC.

The rearrangement links TRBV12-5 to TRBJ1-5, with D perhaps matching TRBD1 (6 bases). Germline values: CDR1 LGHNT, CDR2 FRNRAP. CDR3 length: 15 amino acids. The V end lost 7 bases, the J end lost 2 bases, and 15 bases lay between the germline ends. The CDR3 spells CASAPSGGGNQPQHF. The CDR3 DNA reads TGTGCTAGTGCCCCTTCGGGGGGCGGCAATCAGCCCCAGCATTTT. The full variable domain, with the rest looked up from reference TRBV12-5 and TRBJ1-5, is DARVTQTPRHKVTEMGQEVTMRCQPILGHNTVFWYRQTMMQGLELLAYFRNRAPLDDSGMPKDRFSAEMPDATLATLKIQPSEPRDSAVYFCASAPSGGGNQPQHFGDGTRLSIL.

The chain joins TRBV21-1 to TRBJ2-1; the listed D gene, TRBD2, was not tested against the DNA. TRBV21-1 is a pseudogene locus. The CDR3 consists of 15 residues. Written as DNA, the CDR3 is TGTGCCAGCAGGGGGGGGAGCGGCAGACGGAATGAGCAGTTCTTC. This gives the protein CASRGGSGRRNEQFF.

The chain employs TRBV7-9 and TRBJ2-5; 12 bases fit TRBD2. Unmatched junction bases numbered 7, after V lost 5 bases and J lost 6 bases. The CDR3 runs to 15 residues. Germline V gives CDR1 SEHNR, CDR2 FQNEAQ (reference sequence). CDR3 sequence: CASSPLTSGSKTQYF. The CDR3 DNA reads TGTGCCAGCAGCCCCCTGACTAGCGGGAGTAAGACCCAGTACTTC. Combining the CDR3 with reference TRBV7-9 and TRBJ2-5 gives the whole variable domain DTGVSQNPRHKITKRGQNVTFRCDPISEHNRLYWYRQTLGQGPEFLTYFQNEAQLEKSRLLSDRFSAERPKGSFSTLEIQRTEQGDSAMYLCASSPLTSGSKTQYFGPGTRLLVL.

The chain uses TRBV10-2 and TRBJ1-2; 12 bases line up with TRBD1. The V gene's germline CDR1 is WSHSY and CDR2 SAAADI. Trimming at V came to 0 bases and at J to 3 bases, leaving 8 bases not matched to a gene. The CDR3 covers 18 residues. The CDR3 spells CASSESVGQGARHYGYTF. In nucleotides, the CDR3 is TGCGCCAGCAGTGAGTCGGTGGGACAGGGGGCCAGGCACTATGGCTACACCTTC.

The rearrangement uses TRBV18 and TRBJ1-1; 7 bases line up with TRBD1. The V and J ends lost 8 bases and 1 base, in that order; junction bases with no gene match: 16. CDR3 length equals 17 residues. Germline assignment: CDR1 KGHSH and CDR2 LQKENI. The CDR3 reads CASASPYMGQRNTEAFF. DNA for the CDR3: TGTGCCAGCGCATCACCATATATGGGACAGAGGAACACTGAAGCTTTCTTT.

The chain is built from TRBV30 and TRBJ1-6, with TRBD1 as a possible D gene (6 bases). Deletions cut 1 base from V and 10 bases from J, with 23 bases between. This CDR3 has 17 residues. CDR1 is GTSNPN, CDR2 SVGIG, per germline (reference sequence). The chain's CDR3 is CAWSETESGTFASPLHF. The CDR3 nucleotides are TGTGCCTGGAGTGAAACTGAATCCGGGACATTCGCGTCACCCCTCCACTTT.

V is TRBV5-4 and J is TRBJ2-7; D gene ambiguous. The V end was cut by 2 bases, the J end by 4 bases, with 7 bases between. The CDR3 is made up of 12 amino acids. Germline V lookup: CDR1 SGHNT, CDR2 YYREEE (reference sequence). CDR3 sequence reads: CASSLRSYEQYF. DNA for the CDR3: TGTGCCAGCAGCTTAAGAAGTTACGAGCAGTACTTC. Variable domain in full (rest from reference TRBV5-4 and TRBJ2-7): ETGVTQSPTHLIKTRGQQVTLRCSSQSGHNTVSWYQQALGQGPQFIFQYYREEENGRGNFPPRFSGLQFPNYSSELNVNALELDDSALYLCASSLRSYEQYFGPGTRLTVT.

CDR3 region: CASSLRGSSYNEQFF. For the CDR3, the DNA is TGCGCCAGCAGCTTGAGGGGGAGCTCCTACAATGAGCAGTTCTTC. The rearrangement links TRBV5-1 to TRBJ2-1, with D possibly being TRBD1 (6 bases). Per the germline V gene, CDR1 is SGHRS and CDR2 is YFSETQ. V was shortened by 1 base and J by 0 bases, with 8 bases between the two germline ends. The CDR3 runs to 15 residues. The full variable domain, completed using reference TRBV5-1 and TRBJ2-1, is KAGVTQTPRYLIKTRGQQVTLSCSPISGHRSVSWYQQTPGQGLQFLFEYFSETQRNKGNFPGRFSGRQFSNSRSEMNVSTLELGDSALYLCASSLRGSSYNEQFFGPGTRLTVL.

V and J are TRBV5-1 and TRBJ1-2; no reliable D call. The CDR3 consists of 14 residues. Trimming removed 4 bases from V and 2 bases from J, with 12 bases in between. From germline, CDR1 is SGHRS and CDR2 YFSETQ. The CDR3 spells CASSTGGPNYGYTF. CDR3 bases: TGCGCCAGCAGCACTGGCGGACCAAACTATGGCTACACCTTC.

The chain recombines TRBV30 with TRBJ2-7, with 8 nucleotides matching TRBD1. V gave up 5 bases and J gave up 9 bases; unmatched junction bases: 12. Germline V CDR1 and CDR2: GTSNPN, SVGIG (reference sequence). The CDR3 totals 13 residues. CDR3 nucleotides: TGTGCCTGGGGTACCTGGACAGGGATTAGGCAGTACTTC. Its translation is CAWGTWTGIRQYF.

This rearrangement joins TRBV13 to TRBJ2-7, with D possibly being TRBD2 (6 bases). Trimming stripped 4 bases from V and 7 bases from J, with 20 bases between. The CDR3 is 15 amino acids. The germline V gene has CDR1 PRHDT and CDR2 FYEKMQ (reference sequence). The CDR3 DNA reads as TGTGCCAGCAGCTCCGCCGGGACTTCCTTCGGGGAGCAGTACTTC. Its protein product is CASSSAGTSFGEQYF.